This is a list of T cell receptor beta chains from one sample in a study of blood T cell repertoires in COVID-19. Repertoires were generated with immunoSEQ multiplex PCR, while TCRdb's copy carries only in-frame clones and drops some. The sample consists of about 220,000 clones, more than 70% of them appearing once. Sequencing used peripheral blood. The receptor source for this set is a human donor in a cohort sampled during active COVID-19. The CDR3 runs from the conserved cysteine through the conserved F or W. D genes are given only for firm matches. A row's size may be missing; if present it is once, few, many or a size class.

clone_size d_call j_call v_call cdr3_aa cdr3_nt
many TRBD1 TRBJ2-3 TRBV11-3 CASSQTTGSITDTQYF TGTGCCAGCAGCCAAACGACAGGGTCGATCACAGATACGCAGTATTTT
NA NA TRBJ2-4 TRBV28 CASSRRAIQYF TGTGCCAGCAGTAGGCGGGCCATTCAGTACTTC
once TRBD1 TRBJ1-1 TRBV12-5 CASGPDRARAFF TGTGCTAGTGGACCCGACAGGGCGCGTGCTTTCTTT
NA NA TRBJ2-5 TRBV6-5 CASSTTDARGETQYF TGTGCCAGCAGCACGACAGACGCCCGGGGGGAGACCCAGTACTTC
NA NA TRBJ2-7 TRBV5-1 CASKGEGAQYF TGCGCCAGCAAGGGGGAAGGGGCGCAGTACTTC
NA TRBD1 TRBJ2-7 TRBV29-1 CSVLRQGQTGEQYF TGCAGCGTTCTTCGACAGGGACAAACGGGCGAGCAGTACTTC
few NA TRBJ2-2 TRBV5-8 CASSPRVGGTGELFF TGTGCCAGCAGCCCACGGGTAGGGGGAACCGGGGAGCTGTTTTTT
NA TRBD1 TRBJ2-5 TRBV5-5 CASSGYRGLQYF TGTGCCAGCAGCGGATACAGGGGGCTCCAGTACTTC
NA TRBD1 TRBJ2-7 TRBV14 CASSQTGGGQYF TGTGCCAGCAGCCAAACAGGGGGCGGGCAGTACTTC
NA NA TRBJ1-5 TRBV6-5 CASNLGDQPQHF TGTGCCAGCAATCTCGGTGATCAGCCCCAGCATTTT
once TRBD1 TRBJ1-3 TRBV19 CASRPGTGVSNTIYF TGTGCCAGTAGACCCGGGACAGGGGTTTCGAACACCATATATTTT
NA TRBD1 TRBJ2-2 TRBV11-3 CASSLRQGAGTGELFF TGTGCCAGCAGCTTAAGACAGGGGGCGGGTACCGGGGAGCTGTTTTTT
once NA TRBJ1-3 TRBV6-1 CASSEQTASGNTIYF TGTGCCAGCAGTGAGCAGACAGCCTCTGGAAACACCATATATTTT
NA NA TRBJ2-3 TRBV9 CASSVWGEATQYF TGTGCCAGCAGCGTTTGGGGGGAGGCTACGCAGTATTTT
NA TRBD1 TRBJ1-6 TRBV5-1 CASSFGETGGFTPSPLHF TGCGCCAGCAGCTTCGGGGAGACAGGGGGCTTCACGCCTTCACCCCTCCACTTT
once NA TRBJ2-1 TRBV11-2 CASSLLTVGEQFF TGTGCCAGCAGCTTATTGACAGTAGGCGAGCAGTTCTTC
NA NA TRBJ2-5 TRBV7-7 CASSLASVTTHQETQYF TGTGCTAGCAGCTTAGCTTCGGTAACTACTCACCAAGAGACCCAGTACTTC
NA TRBD2 TRBJ2-7 TRBV3-1/TRBV3-2 CASSQSAGGPANEQYF TGTGCCAGCAGCCAGTCAGCGGGGGGGCCGGCTAACGAGCAGTACTTC
NA NA TRBJ2-7 TRBV4-2 CASSQDQDLSPYF TGTGCCAGCAGCCAAGATCAGGACTTATCGCCGTACTTC
NA TRBD2 TRBJ2-7 TRBV3-1/TRBV3-2 CASSPGASGSRYEQYF TGTGCCAGCAGCCCTGGGGCTAGCGGGAGTAGGTACGAGCAGTACTTC
once TRBD2 TRBJ2-3 TRBV6-2/TRBV6-3 CASSYPSGGRTDTQYF TGTGCCAGCAGTTACCCTAGCGGGGGGCGCACAGATACGCAGTATTTT
NA NA TRBJ1-4 TRBV7-9 CASSLNLGAAEEKLFF TGTGCCAGCAGCTTAAATTTGGGGGCTGCTGAAGAAAAACTGTTTTTT
NA TRBD1 TRBJ1-2 TRBV28 CASSWDREYGYTF TGTGCCAGCAGTTGGGACAGGGAGTATGGCTACACCTTC
NA NA TRBJ2-6 TRBV19 CASSPFSGANVLTF TGTGCCAGTAGTCCTTTTTCTGGGGCCAACGTCCTGACTTTC
NA NA TRBJ2-3 TRBV3-1/TRBV3-2 CASSLRTLVGDTQYF TGTGCCAGCTCACTTAGGACTCTTGTCGGGGATACGCAGTATTTT
NA NA TRBJ1-1 TRBV19 CASSIAGGANTEAFF TGTGCCAGTAGTATAGCTGGGGGGGCTAACACTGAAGCTTTCTTT
NA TRBD1 TRBJ2-5 TRBV24-1 CATSDPTGGAGETQYF TGTGCCACCAGTGACCCAACAGGGGGCGCGGGAGAGACCCAGTACTTC
few TRBD1 TRBJ1-1 TRBV28 CASSFRQGRRNTEAFF TGTGCCAGCAGTTTCCGACAGGGCCGAAGGAACACTGAAGCTTTCTTT
few TRBD2 TRBJ2-1 TRBV6-4 CASAGLAADNEQFF TGTGCCAGCGCGGGACTAGCGGCGGACAATGAGCAGTTCTTC
NA NA TRBJ1-2 TRBV7-9 CASSLGTVDYTF TGTGCCAGCAGCTTAGGGACAGTAGACTACACCTTC
NA NA TRBJ1-5 TRBV28 CASSLAGGGSGQPQHF TGTGCCAGCAGTTTAGCCGGGGGGGGCTCAGGTCAGCCCCAGCATTTT
few TRBD1 TRBJ1-1 TRBV28 CASSFRGQVMNTEAFF TGTGCCAGCAGTTTCCGAGGACAGGTTATGAACACTGAAGCTTTCTTT
NA TRBD2 TRBJ2-1 TRBV11-2 CASSQAGTRSFNEQFF TGTGCCAGCAGCCAAGCCGGGACTAGGAGTTTCAATGAGCAGTTCTTC
NA TRBD1 TRBJ2-1 TRBV9 CASSGTDGSYNEQFF TGTGCCAGCAGTGGGACAGACGGCTCCTACAATGAGCAGTTCTTC
NA NA TRBJ1-1 TRBV9 CASSADTMNTEAFF TGTGCCAGCAGCGCCGACACCATGAACACTGAAGCTTTCTTT
NA TRBD1 TRBJ1-2 TRBV24-1 CATSKGQGAVYGYTF TGTGCCACCAGCAAAGGACAGGGGGCCGTCTATGGCTACACCTTC
NA TRBD2 TRBJ2-3 TRBV5-1 CASSRGTSGTDTQYF TGCGCCAGCAGCCGCGGGACTAGCGGCACAGATACGCAGTATTTT
NA NA TRBJ1-2 TRBV3-1/TRBV3-2 CASSPGSGVGGYTF TGTGCCAGCAGCCCCGGGTCGGGGGTAGGTGGCTACACCTTC
NA NA TRBJ2-2 TRBV7-9 CASSFSPTGELFF TGTGCCAGCAGCTTCTCCCCGACCGGGGAGCTGTTTTTT
NA NA TRBJ2-1 TRBV19 CASSMDFGGNEQFF TGTGCCAGTAGTATGGACTTTGGGGGGAATGAGCAGTTCTTC
NA TRBD1 TRBJ1-3 TRBV5-4 CASSPTPSTGEGGNTIYF TGTGCCAGCAGCCCGACTCCCTCGACAGGGGAAGGAGGAAACACCATATATTTT
NA NA TRBJ2-1 TRBV7-9 CASGLGVNEQFF TGTGCCAGCGGCCTCGGGGTCAATGAGCAGTTCTTC
few TRBD1 TRBJ2-3 TRBV27 CASGLWTGGDTQYF TGTGCCAGCGGTCTATGGACAGGAGGAGATACGCAGTATTTT
many TRBD1 TRBJ2-1 TRBV29-1 CSAYRGWDEQFF TGCAGCGCATACAGGGGTTGGGATGAGCAGTTCTTC
NA NA TRBJ1-1 TRBV14 CASSRRALNTEAFF TGTGCCAGCAGCAGGAGGGCTTTGAACACTGAAGCTTTCTTT
NA NA TRBJ1-1 TRBV7-2 CASSPRTGMNTEAFF TGTGCCAGCAGCCCTCGGACGGGGATGAACACTGAAGCTTTCTTT
many TRBD1 TRBJ1-2 TRBV9 CASSQKDRGRDGYTF TGTGCCAGCAGCCAGAAGGACAGGGGGCGAGATGGCTACACCTTC
NA NA TRBJ1-5 TRBV6-6 CASSYQGRQPQHF TGTGCCAGCAGTTATCAGGGGCGTCAGCCCCAGCATTTT
once TRBD2 TRBJ2-7 TRBV13 CATREAGGTYEQYF TGTGCCACCCGGGAGGCGGGAGGAACGTACGAGCAGTACTTC
NA NA TRBJ1-5 TRBV18 CASSPPNQSNQPQHF TGTGCCAGCTCACCACCGAACCAGAGCAATCAGCCCCAGCATTTT
NA TRBD2 TRBJ2-7 TRBV7-9 CASSPASGRFLTYEQYF TGTGCCAGCAGCCCAGCTAGCGGGAGGTTTTTGACCTACGAGCAGTACTTC
NA TRBD1 TRBJ1-4 TRBV6-5 CASSLQGAGEKLFF TGTGCCAGCAGTCTACAGGGGGCAGGGGAAAAACTGTTTTTT
NA TRBD2 TRBJ2-7 TRBV6-4 CASSDRGLVSYEQYF TGTGCCAGCAGTGATAGGGGACTAGTCTCCTACGAGCAGTACTTC
NA TRBD1 TRBJ2-6 TRBV3-1/TRBV3-2 CASSRPGQGARANVLTF TGTGCCAGCAGTCGCCCGGGACAGGGGGCCCGGGCCAACGTCCTGACTTTC
NA NA TRBJ2-7 TRBV7-2 CASSLDKYYEQYF TGTGCCAGCAGCTTGGACAAATACTACGAGCAGTACTTC
NA TRBD2 TRBJ2-7 TRBV27 CASSPYESPLAGAVGSYEQYF TGTGCCAGCAGTCCTTACGAGTCGCCACTAGCGGGGGCGGTTGGGTCCTACGAGCAGTACTTC
NA TRBD1 TRBJ2-2 TRBV7-2 CASDPGTGAAGELFF TGTGCCAGCGACCCCGGGACAGGGGCCGCCGGGGAGCTGTTTTTT
NA NA TRBJ1-6 TRBV19 CASSIWPAAGNSPLHF TGTGCCAGTAGTATTTGGCCGGCCGCGGGGAATTCACCCCTCCACTTT
NA TRBD2 TRBJ2-1 TRBV29-1 CSVDPFPTSGRGNEQFF TGCAGCGTTGACCCCTTCCCGACTAGCGGGAGGGGCAATGAGCAGTTCTTC